The 24 T cell receptor beta chains below all came from one sample that was sequenced in a study of tumor-infiltrating lymphocytes in primary liver carcinoma. Production of TCR beta cDNA used 400 to 650 ng total RNA together with a constant-region primer. It was through three nested multiplex PCR rounds of slightly modified ARM-PCR that TCR beta libraries arose. Investigators reported that the first two PCR rounds, at roughly 10 cycles each, used TRBV1-TRBV30 forward primers with a C-beta reverse primer. In TCRdb, the multiplex PCR reads were re-called with MiXCR into one record per CDR3 protein. Of more than 150,000 distinct CDR3 sequences listed, roughly three fifths are singletons. Blood RNA originated from unsorted whole blood, with germline DNA additionally extracted. Sequences were obtained from peripheral blood. The receptors were sampled from a man in his forties with primary liver carcinoma and hepatitis B virus infection.

This clonotype has more than one count but fewer than ten. This rearrangement joins TRBV5-1 to TRBJ2-7; 9 bases map to TRBD1. The junction had 7 bases not matched to a gene; V was cut back by 0 bases and J by 6 bases. The CDR3 length is 15 residues. The germline V gene has CDR1 SGHRS and CDR2 YFSETQ. The CDR3 bases are TGCGCCAGCAGCTTGGTGCCGGGACAGGGTTTCGAGCAGTACTTC. It is translated as CASSLVPGQGFEQYF.

In its sample, this clonotype was seen a few times. The rearrangement joins TRBV29-1 to TRBJ2-7; the D is unclear. V was shortened by 1 base and J by 6 bases, with 16 bases between the two germline ends. CDR1 SQVTM and CDR2 ANQGSEA come from the germline V gene. The CDR3 covers 14 residues. Here the CDR3 DNA reads TGCAGCGTTGAAGTACGAGACTCCCGTGGCGAGCAGTACTTC. This sequence encodes CSVEVRDSRGEQYF.

The chain uses TRBV4-3 and TRBJ2-3, with TRBD2 as a possible D gene (5 bases). Per germline, CDR1 LGHNA and CDR2 YSLEER. The CDR3 runs 14 residues. Trimming removed 3 bases from V and 2 bases from J, with 9 bases in between. Here the CDR3 reads CASSQRAFTDTQYF. CDR3 coding DNA: TGCGCCAGCAGCCAGCGGGCTTTCACAGATACGCAGTATTTT.

Turning to this clonotype: It may be a read error: a sequence one base away is much more abundant. The rearrangement uses TRBV11-2 and TRBJ2-7, with 9 nucleotides matching TRBD2. The CDR3 totals 15 residues. V shed 0 bases, J shed 6 bases, and the junction held 6 bases outside the gene matches. In germline, CDR1 is SGHAT, CDR2 FQNNGV. CDR3 nucleotide sequence: TGTGCCAGCAGCTTAGATGCGGGAGGGACCTGCGAGCAGTACTTC. It translates to CASSLDAGGTCEQYF.

The chain recombines TRBV11-2 with TRBJ2-1; D perhaps matches TRBD2 (5 bases). The CDR3 loop spans 11 amino acids. The germline gives CDR1 SGHAT, CDR2 FQNNGV. With 6 bases removed from V and 15 bases from J, the gap between germline ends came to 15 bases. This CDR3 reads CASSSHSVLFF. As DNA, the CDR3 is TGTGCCAGCAGTTCCCATAGCGTTCTGTTCTTC.

This clonotype came up a few times. The J gene is TRBJ2-2, the V gene TRBV6-5; the D call may be TRBD1 or TRBD2 (5 bases each). Between the trimmed V and J ends, which lost 3 bases and 7 bases, there was a span of 9 bases. Germline-derived CDR1 and CDR2 are MNHEY and SVGAGI. The CDR3 has 13 residues. DNA of the CDR3: TGTGCCAGCAGTTATCCAGGGAGCGGGGAGCTGTTTTTT. It is translated as CASSYPGSGELFF.

Concerning this clonotype itself: A clone one base away is much larger, so this may be a read error. The J gene is TRBJ1-4, the V gene TRBV11-2, with a weak D call TRBD1 (5 bases). This CDR3 has 17 amino acids. Germline values: CDR1 SGHAT, CDR2 FQNNGV. V was shortened by 1 base and J by 11 bases, with 23 bases between the two germline ends. CDR3 region: CASSLVGRHPVGGKLFF. The CDR3 DNA reads TGTGCCAGCAGCTTAGTCGGGCGGCACCCCGTGGGGGGGAAACTGTTTTTT.

The chain couples TRBV12-3 or TRBV12-4 to TRBJ2-5; 9 positions agree with TRBD1. V dropped 7 bases and J dropped 4; count of bases not matched to a gene: 7. CDR3 length equals 14 residues. The CDR3 region has the DNA TGTGCCAGCACGGAACAGGGGGCTGGAGAGACCCAGTACTTC. This encodes CASTEQGAGETQYF.

This clonotype was seen only once. The V and J genes are TRBV10-1 and TRBJ2-3, with D unclear. The CDR3 has 13 residues. V shed 8 bases and J shed 4 bases, with 13 bases lying between them. Germline V CDR1 and CDR2: WNHNN, SYGVQD (reference sequence). This CDR3 is CASGVRRADTQYF. DNA of the CDR3: TGCGCCAGCGGTGTTAGACGTGCAGATACGCAGTATTTT.

The V and J genes are TRBV28 and TRBJ2-7, with TRBD1 as a possible D gene (6 bases). V lost 7 bases to trimming and J lost 2 bases, with 15 bases between them. Looked up from germline, CDR1 is MDHEN and CDR2 is SYDVKM. The CDR3 length is 14 residues. CDR3 nucleotides: TGTGCCAGCAATATGGGGGCGCGGCCCTACGAGCAGTACTTC. Its translation: CASNMGARPYEQYF.

This chain uses TRBV7-8 with TRBJ2-2; TRBD1 agrees at 8 bases. The CDR3 runs 15 residues. CDR1 is SGHVS and CDR2 is FQNEAQ in the germline V gene. Losses at the gene ends were 7 bases for V and 6 bases for J; bases not matched to a gene: 10. The CDR3 DNA reads TGTGCCAGCAACACTTCCAGGGGGCGGGCCGGGGAGCTGTTTTTT. Its protein product is CASNTSRGRAGELFF.

A note on this clonotype: An end of the junction does not agree with germline; a read error may underlie this. V usage is TRBV10-3 and J usage is TRBJ2-1; a weak D match, TRBD2 (5 bases). Germline CDR1 is ENHRY and CDR2 is SYGVKD. There are 12 residues in the CDR3. The CDR3: CTISEERGEQFF. The CDR3 DNA reads as TGTACCATCAGTGAAGAACGGGGAGAGCAGTTCTTC.

This clonotype was seen a few times. This chain uses TRBV10-3 with TRBJ2-1, with 14 positions matching TRBD2. The junction had 4 bases not matched to a gene; V was cut back by 5 bases and J by 7 bases. Germline V gene sequence: CDR1 ENHRY, CDR2 SYGVKD. This CDR3 comprises 15 residues. The CDR3 DNA sequence: TGTGCCATCAGTACCGGGACTAGCGGGAGTAATGAGCAGTTCTTC. Protein product: CAISTGTSGSNEQFF.

This CDR3 reads CASSYRGHTGELFF. The CDR3 region has the DNA TGTGCCAGCAGTTACAGGGGGCACACCGGGGAGCTGTTTTTT. The V gene is TRBV12-3 or TRBV12-4, the J gene TRBJ2-2; TRBD1 matches 9 bases. Losses at the gene ends were 4 bases for V and 3 bases for J; bases not matched to a gene: 0. The CDR3 has 14 residues.

V is TRBV6-1 and J is TRBJ2-7; D not resolved. The V end was cut by 8 bases, the J end by 2 bases, with 10 bases between. This CDR3 region has 12 residues. CDR1 and CDR2 from the germline V gene are MNHNS and SASEGT. As DNA, the CDR3 is TGTGCCAGCTACGGACGGCCCTACGAGCAGTACTTC. This sequence encodes CASYGRPYEQYF.

In its sample, this clonotype was seen a few times. The rearrangement joins TRBV6-5 to TRBJ1-5; no clear D. Germline V gene lookup returns CDR1 MNHEY and CDR2 SVGAGI. The CDR3 covers 14 residues. Trimming stripped 4 bases from V and 4 bases from J, with 11 bases between. The CDR3 DNA follows: TGTGCCAGCAGTTTAAGGGAAGGGAATCAGCCCCAGCATTTT. Residues: CASSLREGNQPQHF.

In this sample, this clonotype turned up many times. This chain links TRBV6-5 with TRBJ2-5, with D uncertain. The CDR3 is 13 amino acids. Germline CDR1 MNHEY, CDR2 SVGAGI. With 10 bases removed from V and 3 bases from J, the gap between germline ends came to 15 bases. CDR3 protein: CAISSSREETQYF. CDR3 nucleotide sequence: TGTGCCATTTCCTCGTCCCGGGAAGAGACCCAGTACTTC.

The chain joins TRBV10-3 to TRBJ2-5, with D perhaps TRBD1 (6 bases). The CDR3 is made up of 15 amino acids. V was trimmed by 6 bases and J by 0 bases, leaving 14 bases between them. Germline V lookup: CDR1 ENHRY, CDR2 SYGVKD. The CDR3 region is CAIRDQDSNQETQYF. CDR3 nucleotides: TGTGCCATCAGGGACCAGGACAGTAACCAAGAGACCCAGTACTTC.

The chain joins TRBV4-2 to TRBJ2-7; 7 bases fit TRBD2. Germline CDR1 and CDR2: LGHNA and YNFKEQ. The CDR3 runs to 15 residues. Written as DNA, the CDR3 is TGTATCAGCAGCGTTCAGCGGGACGGGAGATACGAGCAGTACTTC. Translated, it gives CISSVQRDGRYEQYF.

The chain has TRBV6-5 and TRBJ1-2, with D possibly TRBD1 on 5 matching bases. This CDR3 is 14 amino acids long. V shed 2 bases and J shed 4 bases, with 11 bases lying between them. CDR1 and CDR2 from the germline V gene are MNHEY and SVGAGI. For the CDR3, the DNA is TGTGCCAGCAGTTACGACCCGGGGGTCTATGGCTACACCTTC. This sequence encodes CASSYDPGVYGYTF.

Only one count was recorded for this clonotype. The rearrangement joins TRBV11-2 to TRBJ2-1; either TRBD1 or TRBD2 may supply D (5 bases each). CDR3 size: 13 residues. The V end was cut by 5 bases, the J end by 15 bases, with 20 bases between. Looked up from germline, CDR1 is SGHAT and CDR2 is FQNNGV. CDR3 amino acids: CASSPRGADWRFF. CDR3 nucleotide sequence: TGTGCCAGCAGCCCTAGGGGAGCCGATTGGCGGTTCTTC.

The chain has TRBV6-1 and TRBJ2-1; 13 positions agree with TRBD2. This CDR3 is built from 16 residues. V was clipped by 4 bases and J by 6 bases; unmatched bases: 6. Germline CDR1 is MNHNS and CDR2 is SASEGT. The CDR3 bases are TGTGCCAGCAGTGTACTAGCGGGAGGGCCTGGCAATGAGCAGTTCTTC. Translating gives CASSVLAGGPGNEQFF.

This sequence joins TRBV6-1 and TRBJ2-7; 14 bases match TRBD2. The CDR3 length is 17 residues. Trimming took 0 bases from V and 2 from J; bases not matched to a gene: 3. In germline, CDR1 is MNHNS, CDR2 SASEGT. The CDR3 sequence: CASSEAQGLAGAYEQYF. CDR3 nucleotide sequence: TGTGCCAGCAGTGAAGCGCAGGGACTAGCGGGAGCCTACGAGCAGTACTTC.

Of note for this clonotype: At one end the junction does not follow the germline gene, possibly because of a read error. V and J are TRBV4-1 and TRBJ1-1, with a tentative D call TRBD1 (5 bases). Germline CDR1 reads MGHRA; CDR2 reads YSYEKL. The CDR3 length is 14 residues. The CDR3 DNA reads as TGCGCCAGCAACCAAGGGACGGGAGACACTGAAGCTTTCTTT. Translation: CASNQGTGDTEAFF.